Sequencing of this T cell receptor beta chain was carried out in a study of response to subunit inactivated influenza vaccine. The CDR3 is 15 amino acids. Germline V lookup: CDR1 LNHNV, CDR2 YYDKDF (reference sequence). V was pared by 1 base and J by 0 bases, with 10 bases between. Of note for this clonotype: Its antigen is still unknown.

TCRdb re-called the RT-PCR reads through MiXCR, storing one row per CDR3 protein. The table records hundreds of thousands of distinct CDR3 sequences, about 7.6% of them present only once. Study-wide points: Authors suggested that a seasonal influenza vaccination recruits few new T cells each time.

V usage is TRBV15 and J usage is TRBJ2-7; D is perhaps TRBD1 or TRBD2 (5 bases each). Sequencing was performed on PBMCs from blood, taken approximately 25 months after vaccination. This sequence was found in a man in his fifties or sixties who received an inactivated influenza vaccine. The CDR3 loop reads CATSRGGLSSYEQYF. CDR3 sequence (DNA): TGTGCCACCAGCAGAGGGGGGTTGAGCTCCTACGAGCAGTACTTC.